This passage covers 5 T cell receptor beta chains from one sample sequenced in a study of regulatory T cells in long-lasting Graves disease (dated by TCRdb to the early 2020s). Library preparation was by multiplex PCR. The sequencer was an Illumina HiSeq 4000. To build TCR beta libraries, CDR3 regions were amplified by Arm-PCR using iRepertoire HTBI primers. TCRdb trimmed public reads at Q25 via fastp, called clones via MiXCR and kept in-frame beta chains. Identical CDR3 protein sequences are pooled into one entry, listed with their most common genes and DNA. Present in this sample are about 470,000 distinct CDR3 sequences, roughly 17% of which were seen just once. In total, the top ten clones hold 9% to 15% of the sample. Read against the paper, the sample's time point label means: newly diagnosed GD, antithyroid drugs for less than 3 months. For both TCR sequencing and RNA sequencing, RNA was extracted from PBMCs using TRIzol.

These same data were also listed under a study on T cells in Graves' hyperthyroidism and ophthalmopathy.

Sample: peripheral blood mononuclear cells (PBMCs), taken at new diagnosis, from a patient treated with antithyroid drugs. Receptors originate from a man in his forties with Graves disease. Donor details come from another sample of the same person, matched by shared clones.

The CDR3 nucleotides read TGTGCCAGCAGCTTAGGCGTGTCCCAGAACACCGGGGAGCTGTTTTTT. Translated: CASSLGVSQNTGELFF. This chain uses TRBV11-2 with TRBJ2-2, with D hard to call. The germline V and J ends were trimmed by 1 base and 1 base, with 10 bases remaining between them. The V gene's germline CDR1 is SGHAT and CDR2 FQNNGV. The CDR3 is 16 amino acids.

In regard to this clonotype: One end of the junction does not line up with germline, which may come from a read error. This chain connects TRBV9 to TRBJ1-2; D not resolved. The CDR3 extends over 14 amino acids. Germline V gives CDR1 SGDLS, CDR2 YYNGEE. The CDR3 region has the DNA TGTGCCAGCGGGTCTCCTAAAGGGTCCTATGGCTACGCCTTC. Protein: CASGSPKGSYGYAF.

This clonotype occurred many times. The chain joins TRBV20-1 to TRBJ2-3; D tentatively reads TRBD1 or TRBD2 (5 bases each). Deletions cut 7 bases from V and 0 bases from J, with 17 bases between. The germline CDR1 and CDR2 sequences are DFQATT and SNEGSKA (reference sequence). The CDR3 has 15 amino acids. As DNA, the CDR3 is TGCAGTGTTTCAGGGACGAGGGGTAGCACAGATACGCAGTATTTT. Protein sequence: CSVSGTRGSTDTQYF.

On this clonotype: One base away lies a much larger clone, so this may be a sequencing read error. This chain joins TRBV7-2 and TRBJ2-3, with 8 positions matching TRBD1. The CDR3 has 13 amino acids. Looked up from germline, CDR1 is SGHTA and CDR2 is FQGNSA. The CDR3 protein is CANSLGQADTQYF. The DNA of the CDR3 is TGTGCCAACAGCCTGGGACAGGCAGATACGCAGTATTTT.

This clonotype was seen at least ten times. The V call is TRBV7-2, the J call TRBJ2-2, with 7 bases that match TRBD1. Germline V gene lookup returns CDR1 SGHTA and CDR2 FQGNSA. The CDR3 spans 16 residues. J lost 1 base, V lost 5 bases, and 7 bases had no gene match. CDR3 nucleotides: TGTGCCAGCAGCAGACAGACAGGGCTGAACACCGGGGAGCTGTTTTTT. Translation gives CASSRQTGLNTGELFF.